This TCR beta chain was captured in a study of shared clonotypes between healthy human individuals. Notes on the study in general: When compared with the clonotypes that were shared by all four sorted-subset donors, the non-shared clonotypes turned out to have lower generation probabilities. Sharing of clonotypes among donors was expected to vary with sequencing depth.

CDR1 is SGHVS and CDR2 is FNYEAQ in the germline V gene. The CDR3 has 14 amino acids. The ends were cut back, 2 bases at V and 4 bases at J, with 8 bases in the middle. With respect to this clone: Its antigen is unknown.

Naive-designated CD8 cells lacked CD45RO, were positively enriched for CCR7, and omitted terminally differentiated effector memory CD45RA+ cells. Genomic DNA of each subset was evenly split across several immunoSEQ plates. Clones were sequenced by immunoSEQ multiplex PCR, and TCRdb holds only the in-frame ones, with some missing. The repertoire consists of approximately 650,000 clones, with roughly 96% occurring once and the leading ten covering 0.095% to 0.12%. The gene calls are TRBV7-6 and TRBJ2-2; D is undetermined. The source is a woman aged 25 to 45 in good health. The sample comprised naive CD8+ T cells sorted from blood. CDR3 bases: TGTGCCAGCAGCTTATACCCGGGCACCGGGGAGCTGTTTTTT. The encoded protein is CASSLYPGTGELFF. Complete variable domain (other parts from reference TRBV7-6 and TRBJ2-2): GAGVSQSPRYKVTKRGQDVALRCDPISGHVSLYWYRQALGQGPEFLTYFNYEAQQDKSGLPNDRFSAERPEGSISTLTIQRTEQRDSAMYRCASSLYPGTGELFFGEGSRLTVL.